This T cell receptor beta chain was obtained from a study of T-cell memory formation after mild COVID-19. Study background: Most TCR clusters belonged to a single donor.

TCRdb redid the calling of the 5' RACE reads with MiXCR, one entry per CDR3 protein. The data show hundreds of thousands of distinct CDR3 sequences, more than 15% seen once. This clonotype was seen only once. Germline CDR1 is SQVTM and CDR2 is ANQGSEA. The CDR3 is 12 residues long. V lost 4 bases, J lost 2 bases, and 7 bases lay in between. This chain connects TRBV29-1 to TRBJ2-3; a possible D gene is TRBD2 (5 bases). The sample comprised PBMCs or a T cell subset sorted from them (not recorded which). This receptor was taken from a man between 18 and 35 years old who had mild COVID-19 (a few samples of this study predate the infection). Cell type and time point are not known. The CDR3 loop reads CSVVGNTDTQYF. Here the CDR3 DNA reads TGCAGCGTTGTCGGGAACACAGATACGCAGTATTTT.